This record looks at one T cell receptor (beta chain) sequence and its context. This sample was included in a study of T cell responses to AZD1222 COVID-19 vaccine. Per germline, CDR1 LNHDA and CDR2 SQIVND (reference sequence). The V gene lost 5 bases and the J gene lost 0 bases, with 10 bases spanning the gap. This CDR3 region has 14 residues. Libraries were prepared by immunoSEQ multiplex PCR; TCRdb keeps only in-frame clonotypes and omits some of them. The table records 140,000 to 150,000 clones, around 90% of them present only once. The rearrangement links TRBV19 to TRBJ2-5; D not resolved. This clonotype originated in an adult in good health. This specimen was peripheral blood, taken on day 0 of AZD1222 vaccination. The CDR3 spells CASSEWKNQETQYF. Here the CDR3 DNA reads TGTGCCAGTAGTGAGTGGAAAAACCAAGAGACCCAGTACTTC.